This TCR beta chain was sequenced during a study of blood T cell repertoires in COVID-19. Study details: Researchers got acute and convalescent COVID-19 samples from the United States, Italy and Spain. From T cells, B-cell-depleted T cells, or PBMCs came the material, which was cDNA or gDNA.

Participants had their cohort set by participant-reported clinical history. The repertoire was sequenced with immunoSEQ multiplex PCR; TCRdb's copy has only in-frame clones and lacks some. Counted here are some 250,000 clones, 70% to 90% occurring once; the ten biggest clones make up 3.3%. Specimen: PBMCs or T cells enriched from blood (not recorded which). This clonotype originated in a woman between 35 and 50 years old with acute COVID-19.

The DNA of the CDR3 is TGTGCCAGCAGCGGGGGACTAGCGGGAGGGCCGTTGGAGACCCAGTACTTC. Protein sequence: CASSGGLAGGPLETQYF. The gene calls are TRBV9 and TRBJ2-5; TRBD2 agrees at 16 bases. V shed 3 bases and J 5 bases; nucleotides not matched to a gene: 7. Per germline, CDR1 SGDLS and CDR2 YYNGEE. The CDR3 covers 17 residues.